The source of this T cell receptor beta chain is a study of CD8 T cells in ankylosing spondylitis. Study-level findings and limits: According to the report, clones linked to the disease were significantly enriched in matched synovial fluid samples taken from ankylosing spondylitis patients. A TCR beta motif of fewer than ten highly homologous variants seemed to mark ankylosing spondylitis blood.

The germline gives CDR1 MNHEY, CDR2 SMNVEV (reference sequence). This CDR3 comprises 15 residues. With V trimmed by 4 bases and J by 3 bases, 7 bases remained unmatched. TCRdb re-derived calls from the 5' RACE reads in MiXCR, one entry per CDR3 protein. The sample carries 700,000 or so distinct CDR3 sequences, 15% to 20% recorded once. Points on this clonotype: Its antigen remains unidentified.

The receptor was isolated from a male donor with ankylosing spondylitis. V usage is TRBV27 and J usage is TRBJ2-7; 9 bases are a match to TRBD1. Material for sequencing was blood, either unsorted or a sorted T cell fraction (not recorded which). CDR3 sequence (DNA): TGTGCCAGCAGTTGGGGGGGACAGGGTGACTACGAGCAGTACTTC. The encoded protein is CASSWGGQGDYEQYF.